One sample yielded the 6 T cell receptor beta chains listed below, sequenced in a study of CD8+CD57+ T cells in acquired aplastic anemia. Researchers used genomic DNA as the template to profile TCR beta VDJ and CDR3. From the reads, TCRdb called clonotypes with MiXCR, one entry per CDR3 protein. This table holds about 110,000 distinct CDR3 sequences, 40% to 65% found once. Sequenced sample: sorted CD4+, CD8+, or CD8+CD57+ T cells (not recorded which) from PBMCs. The receptors stem from a human donor in good health, serving as a control.

This clonotype has just a few counts. The chain joins TRBV7-3 to TRBJ1-5; D unclear. V was clipped by 4 bases and J by 5 bases, with 18 bases between them. The CDR3 loop spans 16 amino acids. Germline V gene data show CDR1 as SGHTA and CDR2 as FQGTGA. In DNA form, the CDR3 reads TGTGCCAGCAGCTCGGCGAGACCCAGTAGAGATCAGCCCCAGCATTTT. Translating gives CASSSARPSRDQPQHF.

The chain couples TRBV2 to TRBJ1-6; D gene ambiguous. Trimming shortened V by 2 bases and J by 5 bases, and 13 bases separated the two germline ends. The CDR3 runs 16 residues. CDR1 and CDR2 (germline): SNHLY, FYNNEI. The DNA of the CDR3 is TGTGCCAGCAGTGAACGTGACCTGAGGAATAATTCACCCCTCCACTTT. Amino acid sequence: CASSERDLRNNSPLHF.

As concerns this clonotype: A read error is likely, as this CDR3 ends without the conserved phenylalanine or tryptophan. CDR3 nucleotide sequence: TGTGCTAGTGGTTTGGGTTTCGGGGCTAACTACGAGCAGTACTCC. This translates into CASGLGFGANYEQYS. The chain couples TRBV12-5 to TRBJ2-7; possibly TRBD1 or TRBD2 for D (5 bases each). Germline CDR1 LGHNT, CDR2 FRNRAP. V lost 1 base to trimming and J lost 3 bases, with 13 bases between them. The CDR3 totals 15 residues.

Details on this clonotype: At one of its ends the junction is not consistent with the germline gene, which may arise from a read error. The chain has TRBV2 and TRBJ2-7; tentative D call: TRBD1 (6 bases). Germline values: CDR1 SNHLY, CDR2 FYNNEI. The CDR3 length is 12 residues. CDR3 DNA sequence: TGTGCCACCAGTGAGGGGGCCTACGAGCAGTACTTC. Its translation is CATSEGAYEQYF.

V gene TRBV25-1 combines with J gene TRBJ2-7; TRBD1 might be the D (6 bases). The CDR3 length is 15 residues. V was pared by 5 bases and J by 2 bases, with 16 bases between. Germline values: CDR1 MGHDK, CDR2 SYGVNS. CDR3 region: CASSLAVTGTYEQYF. The CDR3 DNA reads TGTGCCAGCAGTTTAGCCGTAACAGGGACCTACGAGCAGTACTTC.

This clonotype was seen many times. J is TRBJ1-2 and V is TRBV6-1; D is possibly TRBD1 (5 bases). Germline V lookup: CDR1 MNHNS, CDR2 SASEGT. This CDR3 is 16 amino acids long. Trimming pared 5 bases from V and 3 bases from J, leaving 19 bases between. This CDR3 reads CASSRAEGRVDYGYTF. The CDR3 DNA follows: TGTGCCAGCAGTAGGGCCGAGGGGCGGGTTGACTATGGCTACACCTTC.